The clone carrying this T cell receptor beta chain was seen only a few times. The antigen remains unidentified. The data belong to a study of T cells after yellow fever vaccination. TCRdb fed the 5' RACE reads into MiXCR, producing one record per CDR3 protein. Here the sample spans 150,000 or so distinct CDR3 sequences, 6% to 7.5% being singletons. Germline V gene lookup returns CDR1 SGHRS and CDR2 YFSETQ. The ends were cut back, 5 bases at V and 5 bases at J, with 16 bases in the middle. The CDR3 is made up of 15 amino acids. General study findings and limits: Among primary-vaccination clones, most reappeared after the booster, at around 97% for CD4 and more than 85% for CD8. It was the secondary response that reached its peak faster, day 5 versus 15, but it was weaker. Few clonotypes appeared in both CD4 and CD8 compartments.

The material was CD4+ T cells sorted from PBMCs, obtained 5 to 6 days after the first yellow fever vaccination. This chain connects TRBV5-1 to TRBJ2-2; tentatively, D is TRBD1 or TRBD2 (5 bases each). This clonotype originated in a man younger than 30 who received the YFV17D yellow fever vaccine. The CDR3 here is CASSSPGRKTGELFF. Written as DNA, the CDR3 is TGCGCCAGCAGTTCGCCGGGACGTAAGACCGGGGAGCTGTTTTTT.